Shown below are 23 T cell receptor beta chains from a single sample sequenced in a study of cytomegalovirus exposure and HLA in healthy donors. The PCR employed 60 Vbeta primers together with 13 Jbeta primers. TCRdb's table, derived via immunoSEQ multiplex PCR, lists solely in-frame clones and lacks some. The table lists some 150,000 clones, approximately 83% of them singletons. The sample consisted of PBMCs. The receptors derive from a woman under 30 in good health and CMV-seronegative.

The chain links TRBV5-4 to TRBJ2-1; 7 bases are shared with TRBD1. The V gene end was trimmed by 0 bases and the J gene end by 0 bases; junction bases not matched to a gene: 9. The CDR3 runs to 18 residues. From germline, CDR1 is SGHNT and CDR2 YYREEE (reference sequence). CDR3 DNA: TGTGCCAGCAGCTTGGGGGGCAGGGGGATAAGCTCCTACAATGAGCAGTTCTTC. Its protein product is CASSLGGRGISSYNEQFF.

The chain combines TRBV19 with TRBJ1-3; the D gene is possibly TRBD1 (6 bases). Germline CDR1 and CDR2: LNHDA and SQIVND (reference sequence). This CDR3 has 15 residues. V was clipped by 8 bases and J by 0 bases, with 14 bases between them. The CDR3 bases are TGTGCCAGTGAAAACAGGGCCCACTCTGGAAACACCATATATTTT. This codes for CASENRAHSGNTIYF.

V and J are TRBV27 and TRBJ1-1; D is unresolved. V was cut by 6 bases and J by 6 bases, with 14 bases left in between. Germline values: CDR1 MNHEY, CDR2 SMNVEV (reference sequence). The length of the CDR3 is 13 residues. CDR3 nucleotides: TGTGCCAGCAGGATGGCTAGAGCTTCTGAAGCTTTCTTT. Its protein is CASRMARASEAFF.

The genes are TRBV7-3 and TRBJ1-2, with 10 bases aligning to TRBD1. The V gene end was trimmed by 2 bases and the J gene end by 7 bases; junction bases not matched to a gene: 7. CDR1 SGHTA and CDR2 FQGTGA come from the germline V gene. CDR3 length equals 15 residues. The CDR3 DNA reads as TGTGCCAGCAGCTTATTTGGACAGGGGGTGGGTGGCTACACCTTC. This gives the protein CASSLFGQGVGGYTF.

The chain joins TRBV28 to TRBJ1-2; possible D gene TRBD1, 5 bases. This CDR3 spans 14 amino acids. Trimming removed 4 bases at V and 7 bases at J, with 16 bases between. CDR1 is MDHEN and CDR2 is SYDVKM in the germline V gene. The chain's CDR3 is CASSYGAGQIGYTF. The DNA of the CDR3 is TGTGCCAGCAGTTATGGAGCAGGGCAGATTGGCTACACCTTC.

The chain combines TRBV14 with TRBJ1-2; D is perhaps TRBD1 (5 bases). The germline V gene has CDR1 SGHDN and CDR2 FVKESK. The CDR3 is 15 residues long. Trimming took off 0 bases at V and 4 bases at J, with 12 bases between the two ends. This CDR3 reads CASSQEVRRGYGYTF. The CDR3 region has the DNA TGTGCCAGCAGCCAAGAGGTCAGGAGGGGCTATGGCTACACCTTC.

The J gene is TRBJ1-6, the V gene TRBV1; TRBD1 reflects the table's D call only, with no check against the DNA. TRBV1 is tagged as a pseudogene. This CDR3 is built from 14 residues. The CDR3 spells CTSSLQAFPGHFHF. CDR3 nucleotides: TGCACCAGCAGCCTTCAAGCCTTCCCGGGACATTTCCACTTT.

V is TRBV10-2 and J is TRBJ2-1; maybe TRBD2 (7 bases). The germline gives CDR1 WSHSY, CDR2 SAAADI. The V gene lost 5 bases and the J gene lost 2 bases, with 13 bases spanning the gap. The CDR3 is made up of 15 amino acids. This CDR3 reads CASSREDRAYNEQFF. CDR3 nucleotide sequence: TGCGCCAGCAGTCGGGAGGACAGAGCCTACAATGAGCAGTTCTTC.

In its sample, this clone was seen a few times. The chain links TRBV30 to TRBJ1-2, with TRBD1 matching 7 bases. CDR3 length: 14 residues. The V and J ends lost 7 bases and 1 base, in that order; junction bases with no gene match: 9. The germline V gene encodes CDR1 GTSNPN and CDR2 SVGIG (reference sequence). The CDR3 region is CALTPGTVNYGYTF. The CDR3 nucleotides read TGTGCCTTAACTCCCGGGACAGTTAACTATGGCTACACCTTC.

V is TRBV30 and J is TRBJ1-2; no firm D call. Trimming took off 0 bases at V and 5 bases at J, with 7 bases between the two ends. The CDR3 is made up of 12 amino acids. Germline CDR1 GTSNPN, CDR2 SVGIG (reference sequence). The CDR3 protein is CAWSVLKYGYTF. For the CDR3, the DNA is TGTGCCTGGAGTGTACTGAAGTATGGCTACACCTTC.

The chain uses TRBV7-6 and TRBJ2-5; D is ambiguous. The V and J ends lost 4 bases and 3 bases respectively, with 3 bases between them. The CDR3 runs to 11 residues. Germline V gene lookup returns CDR1 SGHVS and CDR2 FNYEAQ. DNA for the CDR3: TGTGCCAGCAGCTCCAAAGAGACCCAGTACTTC. It encodes CASSSKETQYF.

The chain joins TRBV13 to TRBJ1-1; 9 bases match TRBD1. Trimming at V came to 5 bases and at J to 4 bases, leaving 8 bases not matched to a gene. The CDR3 runs 15 residues. Germline V gives CDR1 PRHDT, CDR2 FYEKMQ (reference sequence). This chain's CDR3 is CASSARQGGGTEAFF. Written as DNA, the CDR3 is TGTGCCAGCAGCGCACGACAGGGGGGTGGCACTGAAGCTTTCTTT.

This clone appeared once. This chain connects TRBV11-2 to TRBJ1-1, with 12 nucleotides matching TRBD1. Trimming took 3 bases from V and 1 from J; bases not matched to a gene: 3. Germline V gene lookup returns CDR1 SGHAT and CDR2 FQNNGV. This CDR3 comprises 16 residues. CDR3 nucleotide sequence: TGTGCCAGCAGCTTGGGACAGGGGGCACGGAACACTGAAGCTTTCTTT. It codes for CASSLGQGARNTEAFF.

This sequence joins TRBV6-1 and TRBJ2-5, with a tentative D call TRBD1 (6 bases). The V gene lost 3 bases and the J gene lost 9 bases, with 14 bases spanning the gap. The CDR3 is made up of 13 amino acids. Germline V lookup: CDR1 MNHNS, CDR2 SASEGT. The chain's CDR3 is CASSDLQGKSQYF. CDR3 coding DNA: TGTGCCAGCAGTGATTTACAGGGAAAATCCCAGTACTTC.

CDR3 DNA sequence: TGTGCCAGCAGCGTCCCCAGCGGGCGCCAAGAGACCCAGTACTTC. This gives the protein CASSVPSGRQETQYF. V is TRBV2 and J is TRBJ2-5; possible D gene TRBD2, 6 bases. CDR1 SNHLY and CDR2 FYNNEI come from the germline V gene. This CDR3 comprises 15 residues. V was clipped by 6 bases and J by 1 base, with 15 bases between them.

The rearrangement uses TRBV14 and TRBJ1-6; 7 bases are shared with TRBD1. This CDR3 spans 14 amino acids. Unmatched junction bases numbered 4, after V lost 4 bases and J lost 7 bases. Per germline, CDR1 SGHDN and CDR2 FVKESK. The CDR3 DNA follows: TGTGCCAGCAGCCTCGAGACAGGGAATTCACCCCTCCACTTT. Its translation is CASSLETGNSPLHF.

The rearrangement links TRBV5-1 to TRBJ2-2; the D gene is possibly TRBD1 (6 bases). Germline CDR1 SGHRS, CDR2 YFSETQ. Trimming removed 5 bases from V and 6 bases from J, with 8 bases in between. CDR3 length: 12 amino acids. CDR3: CASRQGAGELFF. The CDR3 DNA reads as TGCGCCAGCAGACAGGGTGCCGGGGAGCTGTTTTTT.

J is TRBJ2-1 and V is TRBV6-5, with a tentative D call TRBD2 (7 bases). V was clipped by 8 bases and J by 10 bases, with 21 bases between them. The CDR3 has 14 residues. Looked up from germline, CDR1 is MNHEY and CDR2 is SVGAGI. In DNA form, the CDR3 reads TGTGCCAGCTCCCCCCCCGGGGGGCGTAGGGAGCAGTTCTTC. Its translation is CASSPPGGRREQFF.

There are a few counts of this clone. The CDR3 nucleotides are TGTGCCATCAATGACAGGGGAAGGCTCTCTGGGGCCAACGTCCTGACTTTC. This translates into CAINDRGRLSGANVLTF. The V gene is TRBV10-3, the J gene TRBJ2-6, with 8 positions matching TRBD1. The CDR3 spans 17 residues. Germline CDR1 and CDR2: ENHRY and SYGVKD. Unmatched junction bases numbered 8, after V lost 7 bases and J lost 0 bases.

The chain recombines TRBV14 with TRBJ2-7; 8 bases fit TRBD1. Trimming cost V 4 bases and J 0 bases; bases outside gene matches: 2. The CDR3 is 14 amino acids. CDR1 is SGHDN, CDR2 FVKESK, per germline. The CDR3 sequence is CASSRGTGSYEQYF. CDR3 nucleotide sequence: TGTGCCAGCAGCCGGGGGACAGGCTCCTACGAGCAGTACTTC. Supplemented by reference TRBV14 and TRBJ2-7, the full variable domain reads EAGVTQFPSHSVIEKGQTVTLRCDPISGHDNLYWYRRVMGKEIKFLLHFVKESKQDESGMPNNRFLAERTGGTYSTLKVQPAELEDSGVYFCASSRGTGSYEQYFGPGTRLTVT.

The gene calls are TRBV6-1 and TRBJ1-2; the D gene is possibly TRBD1 (6 bases). The length of the CDR3 is 13 residues. Trimming pared 6 bases from V and 4 bases from J, leaving 12 bases between. Germline lookup yields CDR1 MNHNS and CDR2 SASEGT. The CDR3, as DNA: TGTGCCAGCAGCCAGGGGCTTTCCTATGGCTACACCTTC. Translating gives CASSQGLSYGYTF.

J is TRBJ2-1 and V is TRBV7-2, with 12 positions matching TRBD1. Germline V gene data show CDR1 as SGHTA and CDR2 as FQGNSA. The CDR3 has 15 amino acids. V gave up 3 bases and J gave up 6 bases; unmatched junction bases: 3. The CDR3 sequence: CASSFRDRGLNEQFF. The CDR3, as DNA: TGTGCCAGCAGCTTCCGGGACAGGGGGCTCAATGAGCAGTTCTTC.

The J gene is TRBJ1-6, the V gene TRBV6-5; 8 nucleotides agree with TRBD1. V gave up 8 bases and J gave up 11 bases; unmatched junction bases: 8. CDR1 is MNHEY and CDR2 is SVGAGI in the germline V gene. The CDR3 sequence is 13 residues long. CDR3 DNA: TGTGCCAGCCGCGACAGGGGAATTGCACCCCTCCACTTT. Protein product: CASRDRGIAPLHF.